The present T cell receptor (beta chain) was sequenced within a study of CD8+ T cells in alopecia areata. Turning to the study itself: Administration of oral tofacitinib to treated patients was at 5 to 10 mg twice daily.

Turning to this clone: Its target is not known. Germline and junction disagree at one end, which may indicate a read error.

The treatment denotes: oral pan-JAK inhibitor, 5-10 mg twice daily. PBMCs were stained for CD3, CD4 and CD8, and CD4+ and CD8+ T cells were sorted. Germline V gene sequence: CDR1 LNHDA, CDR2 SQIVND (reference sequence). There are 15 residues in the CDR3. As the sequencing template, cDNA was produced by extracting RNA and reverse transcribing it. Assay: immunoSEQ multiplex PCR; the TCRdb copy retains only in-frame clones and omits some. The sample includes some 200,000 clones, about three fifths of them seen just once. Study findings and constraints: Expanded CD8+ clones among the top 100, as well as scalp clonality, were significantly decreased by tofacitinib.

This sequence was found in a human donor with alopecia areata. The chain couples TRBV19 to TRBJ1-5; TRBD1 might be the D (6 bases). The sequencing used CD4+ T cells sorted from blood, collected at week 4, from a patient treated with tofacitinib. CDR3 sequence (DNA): TGTGCCAGTGACAATCGGGGGCCGATCAATCATCCCCAGCATTTT. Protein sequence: CASDNRGPINHPQHF.